The rows below give T cell receptor beta chains drawn from one sample of a study of T cell changes during pregnancy in multiple sclerosis. Produced via immunoSEQ multiplex PCR; TCRdb's table is partial and in-frame only. The table records roughly 30,000 clones, over 75% of them present only once. The sequencing used CD8+ T cells from peripheral blood mononuclear cells, collected after pregnancy. The source is a female donor with multiple sclerosis, enrolled in a pregnancy study. Both conserved end residues are part of each CDR3. The order of the fields is J gene, D gene, V gene, clone size, CDR3 protein, CDR3 DNA. D genes are given only for firm matches. Clone size is given for some rows only: seen once, a few or many times, or a class if the clone is expanded.

TRBJ2-2	-	TRBV7-9	-	CASSYSGYTGELFF	TGTGCCAGCAGCTATAGCGGCTACACCGGGGAGCTGTTTTTT
TRBJ2-7	TRBD1	TRBV27	-	CASSLGTGGHEQYF	TGTGCCAGCAGTTTAGGGACAGGGGGCCACGAGCAGTACTTC
TRBJ2-7	TRBD2	TRBV7-6	-	CASSRLWEGRLEQYF	TGTGCCAGCAGCCGCCTATGGGAGGGCCGTCTTGAGCAGTACTTC
TRBJ2-7	TRBD2	TRBV28	-	CASSPGLADEQYF	TGTGCCAGCAGCCCGGGACTAGCAGACGAGCAGTACTTC
TRBJ2-7	-	TRBV7-9	-	CASSSIYEQYF	TGTGCCAGCAGCTCTATATACGAGCAGTACTTC
TRBJ2-1	TRBD2	TRBV27	few	CASSAGTSNEQFF	TGTGCCAGCAGTGCAGGGACTAGCAATGAGCAGTTCTTC
TRBJ2-1	TRBD2	TRBV5-4	-	CASSFASGRANEQFF	TGTGCCAGCAGCTTTGCTAGCGGGAGGGCCAATGAGCAGTTCTTC
TRBJ1-2	-	TRBV29-1	once	CSVERGVGYTF	TGCAGCGTTGAACGGGGGGTAGGCTACACCTTC
TRBJ2-2	TRBD1	TRBV2	-	CASMRTGVNTGELFF	TGTGCCAGCATGAGGACAGGGGTTAACACCGGGGAGCTGTTTTTT
TRBJ2-7	-	TRBV4-3	-	CASSQEEGLSYEQYF	TGCGCCAGCAGCCAAGAAGAGGGACTCTCCTACGAGCAGTACTTC
TRBJ2-4	TRBD2	TRBV11-3	-	CASTSGTSGRGAKNIQYF	TGTGCCAGCACATCCGGGACTAGCGGGAGGGGGGCCAAAAACATTCAGTACTTC
TRBJ2-1	-	TRBV28	-	CASSLWQRAHNEQFF	TGTGCCAGCAGTTTATGGCAGCGGGCGCACAATGAGCAGTTCTTC
TRBJ2-3	-	TRBV11-2	-	CASSLAVVTDTQYF	TGTGCCAGCAGCTTGGCAGTCGTAACAGATACGCAGTATTTT
TRBJ2-2	-	TRBV30	few	CAWSVKHRNTGELFF	TGTGCCTGGAGTGTAAAGCATAGGAACACCGGGGAGCTGTTTTTT
TRBJ1-5	-	TRBV6-5	-	CASSYSTDQPQHF	TGTGCCAGCAGTTACTCCACAGATCAGCCCCAGCATTTT
TRBJ2-1	TRBD2	TRBV7-9	-	CASSQSGSFYEQFF	TGTGCCAGCAGCCAAAGCGGGAGTTTCTATGAGCAGTTCTTC
TRBJ2-5	-	TRBV10-3	-	CAISESTSTPGETQYF	TGTGCCATCAGTGAGTCAACTTCTACCCCGGGGGAGACCCAGTACTTC
TRBJ1-3	TRBD1	TRBV4-3	-	CASSQRTGWGNTIYF	TGCGCCAGCAGCCAGAGGACAGGGTGGGGAAACACCATATATTTT
TRBJ2-7	-	TRBV9	-	CASSVGAVPPYEQYF	TGTGCCAGCAGCGTAGGGGCAGTGCCCCCCTACGAGCAGTACTTC
TRBJ1-1	-	TRBV19	-	CASSINSNTEAFF	TGTGCCAGTAGTATAAATAGCAACACTGAAGCTTTCTTT
TRBJ2-1	TRBD2	TRBV14	once	CASSQVLAGVFEQFF	TGTGCCAGCAGCCAAGTTCTAGCGGGAGTATTTGAGCAGTTCTTC
TRBJ2-1	TRBD2	TRBV9	-	CASSVSGGLDEQFF	TGTGCCAGCAGCGTATCGGGGGGGCTCGATGAGCAGTTCTTC
TRBJ2-1	TRBD1	TRBV4-3	-	CASSPGPTGVPSSYNEQFF	TGCGCCAGCAGCCCAGGTCCGACAGGGGTACCTAGCTCCTACAATGAGCAGTTCTTC
TRBJ1-1	-	TRBV7-9	-	CASSPPGYTEAFF	TGTGCCAGCAGCCCGCCAGGGTACACTGAAGCTTTCTTT
TRBJ1-1	-	TRBV4-3	-	CASSQDPDMNTEAFF	TGCGCCAGCAGCCAAGATCCTGACATGAACACTGAAGCTTTCTTT
TRBJ1-2	-	TRBV27	-	CASRQGRGYTF	TGTGCCAGCAGACAGGGCCGTGGCTACACCTTC
TRBJ2-7	TRBD2	TRBV9	-	CASSELAGSPYEQYF	TGTGCCAGCAGCGAATTAGCGGGATCCCCCTACGAGCAGTACTTC
TRBJ1-2	-	TRBV4-3	-	CASSQEGQAVRYGYTF	TGCGCCAGCAGCCAAGAGGGGCAGGCGGTCCGGTATGGCTACACCTTC
TRBJ2-1	-	TRBV2	-	CASSEPRVSYNEQFF	TGTGCCAGCAGTGAACCACGGGTTTCTTACAATGAGCAGTTCTTC
TRBJ2-5	-	TRBV7-9	once	CASLRGGETQYF	TGTGCCAGCCTTAGGGGTGGAGAGACCCAGTACTTC
TRBJ2-7	TRBD1	TRBV19	-	CASSTPGQGVNEQYF	TGTGCCAGTAGTACACCGGGACAGGGAGTAAACGAGCAGTACTTC
TRBJ2-2	-	TRBV4-2	-	CASSQDEQGLDTGELFF	TGTGCCAGCAGCCAAGATGAACAGGGATTGGACACCGGGGAGCTGTTTTTT
TRBJ2-2	TRBD1	TRBV19	-	CASSSAGGRTGELFF	TGTGCCAGTAGTTCGGCAGGGGGTCGCACCGGGGAGCTGTTTTTT
TRBJ2-5	-	TRBV11-3	once	CASSPRQEETQYF	TGTGCCAGCAGCCCCCGACAGGAAGAGACCCAGTACTTC
TRBJ2-1	-	TRBV9	-	CASSVGTPTDEQFF	TGTGCCAGCAGCGTAGGGACTCCGACCGACGAGCAGTTCTTC
TRBJ2-7	-	TRBV7-9	-	CASSLGIEGTLSYEQYF	TGTGCCAGCAGCTTAGGGATAGAAGGGACATTATCCTACGAGCAGTACTTC
TRBJ1-2	-	TRBV7-2	-	CASSLAGVWVDGYTF	TGTGCCAGCAGCTTAGCAGGGGTCTGGGTGGATGGCTACACCTTC
TRBJ2-6	TRBD1	TRBV11-2	-	CASSRGDRGSGANVLTF	TGTGCCAGCAGCCGAGGCGACAGGGGCTCTGGGGCCAACGTCCTGACTTTC
TRBJ2-5	TRBD2	TRBV11-3	-	CASSSLDPNGGSLRETQYF	TGTGCCAGCAGCTCATTAGATCCTAACGGCGGGAGTTTGAGAGAGACCCAGTACTTC
TRBJ2-7	TRBD2	TRBV4-3	-	CASSQEGTSGTYEQYF	TGCGCCAGCAGCCAAGAAGGGACTAGCGGGACCTACGAGCAGTACTTC
TRBJ2-1	TRBD2	TRBV13	-	CASSQRLAGEQFF	TGTGCCAGCAGCCAGAGACTAGCGGGTGAGCAGTTCTTC
TRBJ1-2	-	TRBV25-1	-	CASRRGGDYGYTF	TGTGCCAGCAGGAGGGGGGGGGACTATGGCTACACCTTC
TRBJ2-7	-	TRBV7-8	few	CASSPLLAGTPSYEQYF	TGTGCCAGCAGCCCGCTGCTGGCGGGGACCCCCTCCTACGAGCAGTACTTC
TRBJ2-3	TRBD2	TRBV7-2	medium-sized	CASSLASGGGDTQYF	TGTGCCAGCAGCTTAGCTAGCGGGGGGGGAGATACGCAGTATTTT
TRBJ1-1	-	TRBV11-2	-	CASSFRPSNTEAFF	TGTGCCAGCAGCTTCCGTCCGTCGAACACTGAAGCTTTCTTT
TRBJ2-1	-	TRBV7-9	-	CASSLGWAYSYNEQFF	TGTGCCAGCAGCTTAGGTTGGGCCTACTCCTACAATGAGCAGTTCTTC
TRBJ1-1	-	TRBV6-5	-	CASSYSTVNTEAFF	TGTGCCAGCAGTTACTCGACAGTGAACACTGAAGCTTTCTTT
TRBJ2-7	TRBD1	TRBV4-1	-	CASSQEAGGYEQYF	TGCGCCAGCAGCCAAGAGGCAGGGGGTTACGAGCAGTACTTC
TRBJ2-1	-	TRBV5-7	-	CASSFRFVASQLSYNEQFF	TGTGCCAGCAGCTTCAGGTTTGTGGCTAGCCAGCTTTCCTACAATGAGCAGTTCTTC